The sequence of this T cell receptor beta chain was determined in a study of cytotoxic CD8 clonotypes in ibrutinib-treated CLL. Here immunoSEQ multiplex PCR was the method, and the copy in TCRdb shows in-frame clones only, minus some. The sample includes 200,000 to 250,000 clones, more than 70% of them seen just once. The study's findings and limits: Clonality went up at ibrutinib response and then declined back toward baseline at progression.

Germline V gives CDR1 SGHRS, CDR2 YFSETQ. The V end was cut by 2 bases, the J end by 3 bases, with 14 bases between. This CDR3 contains 15 residues. Comment on this clone: Its target is unknown.

This chain links TRBV5-1 with TRBJ1-1; D gene uncertain. This clonotype originated in a human donor with chronic lymphocytic leukemia. The starting material was PBMCs, obtained after 12 months of ibrutinib treatment. The CDR3 coding sequence is TGCGCCAGCAGCTTCCAGGCCCGGGCAGACACTGAAGCTTTCTTT. This gives the protein CASSFQARADTEAFF.